This paragraph reports one T cell receptor (beta chain). Its antigen is unknown. Using immunoSEQ multiplex PCR, the repertoire was profiled, and TCRdb retains in-frame clones only, with some absent. The table has around 30,000 clones, 65% to 85% seen once; the top ten hold less than 9.5%. This sample was taken from a study of a mutant IDH1 vaccine in newly diagnosed glioma. The time point was: week 23, last vaccination. Vaccination used 300 ug of mutant IDH1 20-mer peptide per dose, with topical imiquimod. Germline trimming cut 3 bases from V and 7 bases from J; bases unmatched to any gene: 6. The CDR3 has 17 amino acids. Germline V gene data show CDR1 as KGHSH and CDR2 as LQKENI.

This chain connects TRBV18 to TRBJ2-1; 16 bases match TRBD2. Specimen: PBMCs, collected from a glioma patient whose treatment included an IDH1 peptide vaccine. The TCR was taken from a woman under 30 with glioma. DNA of the CDR3: TGTGCCAGCTCACCGGGACTAGCGGGAGGGCCGGGGAATGAGCAGTTCTTC. Protein: CASSPGLAGGPGNEQFF.